The 29 T cell receptor beta chains given below trace back to one sample, sequenced in a study of spatial heterogeneity in lung cancer. Whole-study findings and limits: One measure, the expanded intratumoral alpha and beta TCR count, tracked tumor mutation counts.

Time point described: sample taken at primary tumor resection. Using its own MiXCR run on the 5' RACE reads, TCRdb lists one record per CDR3 protein. There are fewer than 30,000 distinct CDR3 sequences in the sample; approximately 7% occur only once, and approximately 23% lies in the top ten. No antigens are known for them. Material: lung tumor tissue, obtained at surgery. All receptors come from a male donor with early-stage non-small cell lung cancer.

Within the sample, this clonotype is medium-sized (0.01 to 0.1%). The chain employs TRBV5-1 and TRBJ2-6, with 7 nucleotides matching TRBD1. Germline-derived CDR1 and CDR2 are SGHRS and YFSETQ. After removal of 2 bases from V and 2 bases from J, the junction contained 1 base not matched to a gene. The CDR3 consists of 15 residues. The CDR3 DNA is TGCGCCAGCAGCTTACAGGGGCCTGGGGCCAACGTCCTGACTTTC. Its protein product is CASSLQGPGANVLTF.

This clonotype was detected ten times or more. This chain links TRBV4-2 with TRBJ1-6; the D gene is possibly TRBD1 (5 bases). Germline V gene lookup returns CDR1 LGHNA and CDR2 YNFKEQ. The CDR3 is made up of 16 amino acids. V was pared by 4 bases and J by 4 bases, with 14 bases between. This chain's CDR3 is CASSPTGGEYNSPLHF. CDR3 bases: TGTGCCAGCAGCCCGACGGGGGGGGAATATAATTCACCCCTCCACTTT.

V and J are TRBV7-8 and TRBJ1-5; D may be TRBD1 (5 bases). This CDR3 is 15 amino acids long. The V end lost 1 base, the J end lost 3 bases, and 10 bases lay between the germline ends. The germline CDR1 and CDR2 sequences are SGHVS and FQNEAQ. This chain's CDR3 is CASSLEIRVNQPQHF. In nucleotides, the CDR3 is TGTGCCAGCAGCTTAGAGATCAGGGTCAATCAGCCCCAGCATTTT.

This clonotype was observed at least ten times. V is TRBV7-8 and J is TRBJ2-3; the match to TRBD2 covers 10 bases. The CDR3 covers 16 residues. The germline CDR1 and CDR2 sequences are SGHVS and FQNEAQ. The J segment lost 1 base and the V segment lost 5 bases, leaving 6 bases of the junction unmatched. CDR3 amino acids: CASSALAGEGTDTQYF. The CDR3 coding sequence is TGTGCCAGCAGCGCCCTAGCGGGGGAGGGCACAGATACGCAGTATTTT.

Notes on this clonotype: A read error may produce the germline difference seen at one junction end. The V call is TRBV5-1, the J call TRBJ1-1; D not certain. Germline loops: CDR1 SGHRS, CDR2 YFSETQ. The CDR3 length is 14 residues. The CDR3 protein is CASSNGPANIEAFF. CDR3 nucleotides: TGCGCCAGCAGCAACGGACCGGCGAACATTGAAGCTTTCTTT.

This clonotype has more than one count but fewer than ten. The gene calls are TRBV12-3 or TRBV12-4 and TRBJ1-1; 7 bases match TRBD1. The CDR3 is made up of 13 amino acids. The V and J ends lost 2 bases and 5 bases, in that order; junction bases with no gene match: 2. DNA of the CDR3: TGTGCCAGCAGTTTAACAGGGGAAACTGAAGCTTTCTTT. Its protein is CASSLTGETEAFF.

This clonotype appeared many times. The rearrangement links TRBV7-2 to TRBJ2-5, with 8 bases that match TRBD1. Germline V gives CDR1 SGHTA, CDR2 FQGNSA. The junction had 8 bases not matched to a gene; V was cut back by 5 bases and J by 6 bases. The CDR3 is 14 residues long. Here the CDR3 DNA reads TGTGCCAGCAGCCCCTCACAGGGGGGCAAGACCCAGTACTTC. Translating it yields CASSPSQGGKTQYF.

This clonotype was seen at least ten times. The chain is built from TRBV20-1 and TRBJ2-3; perhaps TRBD2 as D (5 bases). Per the germline V gene, CDR1 is DFQATT and CDR2 is SNEGSKA (reference sequence). The CDR3 length is 13 residues. Here the CDR3 reads CSQGLGGTDTQYF. DNA for the CDR3: TGCAGCCAAGGGCTCGGAGGTACAGATACGCAGTATTTT.

Judged by abundance, this clonotype is medium-sized. The V and J genes are TRBV28 and TRBJ1-2; D call uncertain. Trimming cost V 0 bases and J 8 bases, with 10 bases left between them. This CDR3 spans 13 amino acids. From germline, CDR1 is MDHEN and CDR2 SYDVKM. CDR3 in DNA: TGTGCCAGCAGTTTATGGGAGATCGGGGGCTACACCTTC. Its protein product is CASSLWEIGGYTF.

This clonotype was observed many times. The rearrangement joins TRBV15 to TRBJ1-3; D gene unclear. V was clipped by 0 bases and J by 0 bases, with 12 bases between them. This CDR3 region has 17 residues. Germline-derived CDR1 and CDR2 are LNHNV and YYDKDF (reference sequence). The CDR3 coding sequence is TGTGCCACCAGCAGAGATCTTCTGCCGTCCTCTGGAAACACCATATATTTT. Protein: CATSRDLLPSSGNTIYF.

This clonotype was observed a few times. V and J are TRBV5-1 and TRBJ2-5; D is unresolved. Per the germline V gene, CDR1 is SGHRS and CDR2 is YFSETQ. V gave up 0 bases and J gave up 0 bases, with 6 bases separating them. This CDR3 has 14 residues. In nucleotides, the CDR3 is TGCGCCAGCAGCTTGGCTCAGCACCAAGAGACCCAGTACTTC. Translated: CASSLAQHQETQYF.

In this sample, this clonotype turned up a few times. The CDR3 is CASSQHLGTTDTQYF. In DNA, the CDR3 is TGTGCCAGCAGCCAGCATTTAGGGACCACAGATACGCAGTATTTT. This sequence joins TRBV3-1 and TRBJ2-3; D assignment may be TRBD1 or TRBD2 (5 bases each). The V end lost 3 bases, the J end lost 2 bases, and 12 bases lay between the germline ends. Germline CDR1 and CDR2: LGHDT and YNNKEL (reference sequence). This CDR3 region has 15 residues.

This clonotype has ten or more counts. As DNA, the CDR3 is TGCGCCAGCAGCTTGACGGGGAGGGTCGGGAACACTGAAGCTTTCTTT. Translation gives CASSLTGRVGNTEAFF. The rearrangement links TRBV5-1 to TRBJ1-1; unclear D gene. Trimming stripped 1 base from V and 1 base from J, with 14 bases between. This CDR3 comprises 16 residues. The germline gives CDR1 SGHRS, CDR2 YFSETQ.

The V and J genes are TRBV30 and TRBJ2-7; 8 bases fit TRBD2. CDR1 is GTSNPN, CDR2 SVGIG, per germline (reference sequence). The junction had 8 bases not matched to a gene; V was cut back by 0 bases and J by 4 bases. This CDR3 spans 15 amino acids. The CDR3 DNA sequence: TGTGCCTGGAGTGTACCCCCGGGGGGGCTGTACGAGCAGTACTTC. Protein: CAWSVPPGGLYEQYF.

This clonotype was detected a few times. The chain combines TRBV18 with TRBJ1-6; a weak D match, TRBD1 (6 bases). Germline values: CDR1 KGHSH, CDR2 LQKENI. The CDR3 has 13 amino acids. Between the trimmed V and J ends, which lost 10 bases and 7 bases, there was a span of 14 bases. The CDR3 reads CATTVGANSPLHF. The CDR3 bases are TGTGCCACCACCGTGGGGGCGAATTCACCCCTCCACTTT.

V gene TRBV28 combines with J gene TRBJ2-3; D remains unclear. Germline values: CDR1 MDHEN, CDR2 SYDVKM. The V end lost 8 bases, the J end lost 10 bases, and 10 bases lay between the germline ends. This CDR3 is built from 10 residues. CDR3 DNA sequence: TGTGCCAGCGGGTTTAGTGCGCAGTATTTT. Protein: CASGFSAQYF.

A few counts support this clonotype. The chain carries TRBV3-1 and TRBJ2-1, with 7 bases that match TRBD1. V dropped 4 bases and J dropped 8; count of bases not matched to a gene: 11. The CDR3 totals 15 residues. Per the germline V gene, CDR1 is LGHDT and CDR2 is YNNKEL (reference sequence). The CDR3 region has the DNA TGTGCCAGCAGCCTTCGACAGGGCCCCGCCTATGAGCAGTTCTTC. Its translation: CASSLRQGPAYEQFF.

Ten or more counts support this clonotype. V gene TRBV4-2 combines with J gene TRBJ2-2, with D uncertain. V gave up 5 bases and J gave up 1 base, with 11 bases separating them. Germline V gene data show CDR1 as LGHNA and CDR2 as YNFKEQ. The CDR3 is 15 amino acids. The CDR3 spells CASSEMAGNTGELFF. The CDR3 DNA sequence: TGTGCCAGCAGCGAAATGGCAGGGAACACCGGGGAGCTGTTTTTT.

The rearrangement joins TRBV5-6 to TRBJ1-1; D gene unclear. V lost 4 bases to trimming and J lost 0 bases, with 13 bases between them. Germline V gene data show CDR1 as SGHDT and CDR2 as YYEEEE. The CDR3 has 15 amino acids. CDR3 in DNA: TGTGCCAGCAGCACCCGATACAGTTTGAACACTGAAGCTTTCTTT. Its translation: CASSTRYSLNTEAFF.

This clonotype was observed many times. This sequence joins TRBV29-1 and TRBJ2-1; 9 bases agree with TRBD1. This CDR3 region has 15 residues. V was clipped by 3 bases and J by 3 bases; unmatched bases: 6. Germline CDR1 SQVTM, CDR2 ANQGSEA. The CDR3 sequence: CSVDPATGGYNEQFF. The CDR3 DNA is TGCAGCGTTGACCCCGCGACAGGGGGCTACAATGAGCAGTTCTTC.

The chain links TRBV7-2 to TRBJ2-1; tentatively, D is TRBD1 or TRBD2 (5 bases each). The CDR3 is 15 residues long. CDR1 and CDR2 (germline): SGHTA, FQGNSA. The V end was cut by 2 bases, the J end by 9 bases, with 17 bases between. This CDR3 is CASSLNPGRRGEQFF. CDR3 sequence (DNA): TGTGCCAGCAGCTTAAATCCGGGACGAAGAGGTGAGCAGTTCTTC.

This clonotype was recorded at least ten times. This chain links TRBV12-3 or TRBV12-4 with TRBJ2-3; D gene uncertain. CDR3 length: 13 residues. V was shortened by 1 base and J by 5 bases, with 7 bases between the two germline ends. DNA of the CDR3: TGTGCCAGCAGTTTAGACGGTGGAGATACGCAGTATTTT. It yields the protein CASSLDGGDTQYF.

The sample holds a few counts of this clonotype. This chain links TRBV12-3 or TRBV12-4 with TRBJ1-1; tentative D call: TRBD1 (5 bases). The V end was cut by 6 bases, the J end by 1 base, with 15 bases between. This CDR3 is built from 15 residues. For the CDR3, the DNA is TGTGCCAGCAGCCAACATGGGACGGCGAACACTGAAGCTTTCTTT. Its translation is CASSQHGTANTEAFF.

The chain joins TRBV5-1 to TRBJ2-1, with TRBD2 as a possible D gene (6 bases). The CDR3 covers 15 residues. Trimming cost V 2 bases and J 5 bases, with 14 bases left between them. The germline V gene encodes CDR1 SGHRS and CDR2 YFSETQ. The CDR3 loop reads CASSFDPGVHNEQFF. DNA of the CDR3: TGCGCCAGCAGCTTTGATCCGGGGGTTCACAATGAGCAGTTCTTC.

This clonotype was detected only a few times. The rearrangement joins TRBV6-6 to TRBJ1-2; no firm D call. CDR3 length equals 12 residues. V dropped 3 bases and J dropped 6 bases, with 8 bases sitting between them. Germline V gene data show CDR1 as MNHNY and CDR2 as SVGAGI (reference sequence). CDR3: CASSYLGNGYTF. The DNA of the CDR3 is TGTGCCAGCAGTTATTTGGGGAATGGCTACACCTTC.

This clonotype was observed a few times. V gene TRBV4-2 combines with J gene TRBJ1-4; D call uncertain. This CDR3 is 16 amino acids long. Germline CDR1 and CDR2: LGHNA and YNFKEQ. V lost 3 bases, J lost 0 bases, and 11 bases lay in between. CDR3 DNA: TGTGCCAGCAGCCAGGTGTACAGCGCAACTAATGAAAAACTGTTTTTT. Amino acids: CASSQVYSATNEKLFF.

In this sample, this clonotype turned up a few times. The CDR3 DNA reads TGTGCCAGCAGCTGGGACGGACGAACCTACGAGCAGTACTTC. This encodes CASSWDGRTYEQYF. The chain is built from TRBV3-1 and TRBJ2-7, with D perhaps being TRBD1 or TRBD2 (5 bases each). This CDR3 has 14 amino acids. The V gene lost 5 bases and the J gene lost 2 bases, with 13 bases spanning the gap. The germline V gene has CDR1 LGHDT and CDR2 YNNKEL (reference sequence).

This clonotype showed up just a few times. This chain joins TRBV20-1 and TRBJ1-5; 10 nucleotides line up with TRBD1. CDR3 length: 14 residues. The junction had 5 bases not matched to a gene; V was cut back by 3 bases and J by 6 bases. Germline V gives CDR1 DFQATT, CDR2 SNEGSKA (reference sequence). The CDR3 is CSASPGQGFQPQHF. The DNA for the CDR3 is TGCAGTGCTAGCCCGGGACAGGGGTTTCAGCCCCAGCATTTT.

Many counts were recorded for this clonotype. V and J are TRBV6-6 and TRBJ2-3, with a weak D call TRBD2 (6 bases). Germline V gene lookup returns CDR1 MNHNY and CDR2 SVGAGI (reference sequence). The CDR3 length is 17 residues. Trimming left V 6 bases short and J 9 bases short, with 28 bases between. CDR3 protein: CASSRAGDSTLLWTQYF. The CDR3 DNA reads as TGTGCCAGCAGCCGCGCCGGGGACTCCACCCTCTTGTGGACGCAGTATTTT.